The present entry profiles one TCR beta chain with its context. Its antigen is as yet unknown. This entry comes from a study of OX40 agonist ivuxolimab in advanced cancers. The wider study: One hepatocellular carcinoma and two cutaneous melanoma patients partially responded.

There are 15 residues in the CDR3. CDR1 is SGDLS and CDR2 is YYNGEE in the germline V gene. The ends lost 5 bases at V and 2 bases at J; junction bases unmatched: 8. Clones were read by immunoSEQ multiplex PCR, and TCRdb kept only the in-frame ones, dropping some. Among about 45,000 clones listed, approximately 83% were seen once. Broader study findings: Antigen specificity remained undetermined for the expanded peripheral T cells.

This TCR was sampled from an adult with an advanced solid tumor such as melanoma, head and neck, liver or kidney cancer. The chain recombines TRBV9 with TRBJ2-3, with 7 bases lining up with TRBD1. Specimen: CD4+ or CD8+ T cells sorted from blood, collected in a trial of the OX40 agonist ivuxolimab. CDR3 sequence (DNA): TGTGCCAGCAGTCCTCAGGGGGTGTCCACAGATACGCAGTATTTT. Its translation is CASSPQGVSTDTQYF.